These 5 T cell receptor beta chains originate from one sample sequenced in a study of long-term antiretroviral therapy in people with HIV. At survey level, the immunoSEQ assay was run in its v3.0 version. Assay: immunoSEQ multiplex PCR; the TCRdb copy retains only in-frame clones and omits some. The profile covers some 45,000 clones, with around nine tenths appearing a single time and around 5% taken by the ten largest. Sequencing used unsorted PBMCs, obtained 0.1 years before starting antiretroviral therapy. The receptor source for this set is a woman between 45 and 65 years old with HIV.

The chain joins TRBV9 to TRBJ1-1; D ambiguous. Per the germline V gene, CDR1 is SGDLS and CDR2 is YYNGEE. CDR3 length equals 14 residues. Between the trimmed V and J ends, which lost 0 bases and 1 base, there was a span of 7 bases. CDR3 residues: CASSVGRRNTEAFF. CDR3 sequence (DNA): TGTGCCAGCAGCGTAGGGCGTCGGAACACTGAAGCTTTCTTT.

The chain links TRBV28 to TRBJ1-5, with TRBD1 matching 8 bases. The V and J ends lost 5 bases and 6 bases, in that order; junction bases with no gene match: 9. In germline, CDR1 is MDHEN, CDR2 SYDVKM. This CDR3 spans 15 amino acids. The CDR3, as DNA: TGTGCCAGCAGTACCGGACAGGGCGTGGGTCAGCCCCAGCATTTT. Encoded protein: CASSTGQGVGQPQHF. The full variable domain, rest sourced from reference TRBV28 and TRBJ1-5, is DVKVTQSSRYLVKRTGEKVFLECVQDMDHENMFWYRQDPGLGLRLIYFSYDVKMKEKGDIPEGYSVSREKKERFSLILESASTNQTSMYLCASSTGQGVGQPQHFGDGTRLSIL.

The CDR3 region has the DNA TGTGCCAGTACCGAGGACAGGGATTATGGCTACACCTTC. It codes for CASTEDRDYGYTF. This chain links TRBV19 with TRBJ1-2, with TRBD1 matching 8 bases. Germline V gene lookup returns CDR1 LNHDA and CDR2 SQIVND (reference sequence). CDR3 length: 13 residues. V lost 7 bases and J lost 5; bases outside the gene matches: 6.

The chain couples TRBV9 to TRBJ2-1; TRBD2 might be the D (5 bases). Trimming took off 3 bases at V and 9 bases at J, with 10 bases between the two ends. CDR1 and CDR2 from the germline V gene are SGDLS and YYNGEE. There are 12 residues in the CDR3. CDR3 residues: CASSASRGEQFF. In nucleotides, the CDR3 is TGTGCCAGCAGCGCCTCCCGGGGTGAGCAGTTCTTC.

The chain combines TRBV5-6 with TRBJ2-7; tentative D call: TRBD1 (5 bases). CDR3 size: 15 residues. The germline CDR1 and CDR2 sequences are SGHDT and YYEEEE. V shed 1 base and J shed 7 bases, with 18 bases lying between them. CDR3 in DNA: TGTGCCAGCAGCTTGCAACCGCAGGGTTCTACGGAGCAGTACTTC. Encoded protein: CASSLQPQGSTEQYF.